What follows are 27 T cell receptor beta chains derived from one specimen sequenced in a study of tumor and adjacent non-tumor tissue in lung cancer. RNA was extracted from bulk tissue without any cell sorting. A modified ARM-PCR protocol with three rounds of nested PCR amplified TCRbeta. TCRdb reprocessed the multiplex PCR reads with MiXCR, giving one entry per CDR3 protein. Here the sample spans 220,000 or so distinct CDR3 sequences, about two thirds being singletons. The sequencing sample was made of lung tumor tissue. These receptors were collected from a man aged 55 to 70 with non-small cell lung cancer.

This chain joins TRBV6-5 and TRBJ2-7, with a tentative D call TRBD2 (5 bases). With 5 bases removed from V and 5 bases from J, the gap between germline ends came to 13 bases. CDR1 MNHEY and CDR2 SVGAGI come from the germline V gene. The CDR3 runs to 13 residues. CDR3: CASSRDAENEQYF. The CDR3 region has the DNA TGTGCCAGCAGTCGGGATGCGGAAAACGAGCAGTACTTC.

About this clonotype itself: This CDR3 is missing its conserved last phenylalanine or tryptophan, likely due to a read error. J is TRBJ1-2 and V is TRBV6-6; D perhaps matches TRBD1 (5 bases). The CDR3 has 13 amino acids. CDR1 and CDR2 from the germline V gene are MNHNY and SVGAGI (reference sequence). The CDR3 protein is CTSTPGQNYGYTL. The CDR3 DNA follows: TGTACCAGCACCCCGGGGCAGAACTATGGCTACACCTTA.

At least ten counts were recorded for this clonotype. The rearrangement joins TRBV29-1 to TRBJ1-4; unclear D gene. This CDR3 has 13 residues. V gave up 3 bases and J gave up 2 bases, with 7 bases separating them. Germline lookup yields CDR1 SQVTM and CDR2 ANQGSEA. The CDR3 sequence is CSVDGETNEKLFF. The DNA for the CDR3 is TGCAGCGTTGACGGGGAGACTAATGAAAAACTGTTTTTT.

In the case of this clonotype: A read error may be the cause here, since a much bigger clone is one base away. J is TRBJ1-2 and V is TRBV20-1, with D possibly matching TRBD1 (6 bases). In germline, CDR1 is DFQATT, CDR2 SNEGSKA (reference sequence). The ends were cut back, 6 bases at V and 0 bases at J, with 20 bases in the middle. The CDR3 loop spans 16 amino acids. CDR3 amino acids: CSAFRGGTPTNYGYTF. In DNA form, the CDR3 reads TGCAGTGCCTTTCGAGGGGGAACCCCCACTAACTATGGCTACACCTTC.

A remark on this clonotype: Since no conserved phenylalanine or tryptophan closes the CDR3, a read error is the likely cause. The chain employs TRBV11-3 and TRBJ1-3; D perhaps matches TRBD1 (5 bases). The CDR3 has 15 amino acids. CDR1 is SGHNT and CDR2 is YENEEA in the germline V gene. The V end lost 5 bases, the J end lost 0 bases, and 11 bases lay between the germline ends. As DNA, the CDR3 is TGTGCCAGCAGCCCGACAGCTACCTCTGGAAACACCATATATTGT. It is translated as CASSPTATSGNTIYC.

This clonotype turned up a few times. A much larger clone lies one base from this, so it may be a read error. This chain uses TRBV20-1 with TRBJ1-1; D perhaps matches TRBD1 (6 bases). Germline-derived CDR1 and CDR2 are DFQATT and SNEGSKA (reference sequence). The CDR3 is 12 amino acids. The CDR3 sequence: CSTRGGDTEAFF. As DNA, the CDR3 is TGCAGTACTAGGGGGGGGGACACTGAAGCTTTCTTT.

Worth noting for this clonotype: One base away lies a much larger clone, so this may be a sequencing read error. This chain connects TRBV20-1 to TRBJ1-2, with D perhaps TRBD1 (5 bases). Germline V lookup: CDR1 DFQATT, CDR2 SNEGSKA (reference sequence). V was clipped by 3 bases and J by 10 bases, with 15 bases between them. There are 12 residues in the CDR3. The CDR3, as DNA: TGCAGTGCTAGGGAGGGGAATCGTGACTACACCTTC. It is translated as CSAREGNRDYTF.

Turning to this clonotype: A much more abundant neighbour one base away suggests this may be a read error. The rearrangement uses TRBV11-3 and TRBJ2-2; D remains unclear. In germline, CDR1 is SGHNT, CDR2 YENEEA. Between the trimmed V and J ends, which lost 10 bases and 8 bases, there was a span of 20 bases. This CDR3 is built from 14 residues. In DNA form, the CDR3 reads TGTGCCAACACCTCCAGGCCCCCTATAGGGGAGCTGTTTTTT. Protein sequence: CANTSRPPIGELFF.

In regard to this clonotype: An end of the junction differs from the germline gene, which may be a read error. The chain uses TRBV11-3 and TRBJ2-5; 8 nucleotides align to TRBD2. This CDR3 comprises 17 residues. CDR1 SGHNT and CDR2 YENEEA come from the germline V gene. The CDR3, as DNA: TGTGCCAGTAGCTTATGGTCCAGCGGGGGATCCCAAGAGACCCAGTACTTC. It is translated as CASSLWSSGGSQETQYF.

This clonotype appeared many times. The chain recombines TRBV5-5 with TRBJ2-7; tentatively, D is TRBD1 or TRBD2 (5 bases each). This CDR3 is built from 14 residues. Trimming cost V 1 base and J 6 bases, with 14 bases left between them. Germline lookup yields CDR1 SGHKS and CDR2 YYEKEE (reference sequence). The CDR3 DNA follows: TGTGCCAGCAGCTTGACCTGGGGGAGTGGCGAGCAGTACTTC. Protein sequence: CASSLTWGSGEQYF. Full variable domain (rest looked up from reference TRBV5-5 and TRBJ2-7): DAGVTQSPTHLIKTRGQQVTLRCSPISGHKSVSWYQQVLGQGPQFIFQYYEKEERGRGNFPDRFSARQFPNYSSELNVNALLLGDSALYLCASSLTWGSGEQYFGPGTRLTVT.

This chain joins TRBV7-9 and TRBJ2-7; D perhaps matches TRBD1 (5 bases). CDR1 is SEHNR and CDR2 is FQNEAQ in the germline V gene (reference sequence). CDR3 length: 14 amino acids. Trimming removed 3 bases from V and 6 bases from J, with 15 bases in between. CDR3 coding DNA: TGTGCCAGCAGCTTGCTCCAGGGTTCAACCGAGCAGTACTTC. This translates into CASSLLQGSTEQYF. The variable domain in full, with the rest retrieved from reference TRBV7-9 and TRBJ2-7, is DTGVSQNPRHKITKRGQNVTFRCDPISEHNRLYWYRQTLGQGPEFLTYFQNEAQLEKSRLLSDRFSAERPKGSFSTLEIQRTEQGDSAMYLCASSLLQGSTEQYFGPGTRLTVT.

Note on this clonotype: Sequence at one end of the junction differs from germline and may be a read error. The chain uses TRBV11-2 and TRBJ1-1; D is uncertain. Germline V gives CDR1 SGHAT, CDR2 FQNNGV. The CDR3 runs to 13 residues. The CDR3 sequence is CAMGSTLNSEAFF. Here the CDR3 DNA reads TGCGCCATGGGTAGTACACTGAACAGTGAAGCTTTCTTT. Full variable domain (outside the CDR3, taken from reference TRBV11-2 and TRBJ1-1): EAGVAQSPRYKIIEKRQSVAFWCNPISGHATLYWYQQILGQGPKLLIQFQNNGVVDDSQLPKDRFSAERLKGVDSTLKIQPAKLEDSAVYLCAMGSTLNSEAFFGQGTRLTVV.

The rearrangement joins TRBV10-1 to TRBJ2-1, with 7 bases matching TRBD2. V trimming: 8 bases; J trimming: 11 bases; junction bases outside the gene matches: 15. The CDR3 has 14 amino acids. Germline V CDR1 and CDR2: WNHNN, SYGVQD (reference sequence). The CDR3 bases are TGCGCCAGCCGGCGGGTATGGGAGGGGAATAAGCAGTTCTTC. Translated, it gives CASRRVWEGNKQFF.

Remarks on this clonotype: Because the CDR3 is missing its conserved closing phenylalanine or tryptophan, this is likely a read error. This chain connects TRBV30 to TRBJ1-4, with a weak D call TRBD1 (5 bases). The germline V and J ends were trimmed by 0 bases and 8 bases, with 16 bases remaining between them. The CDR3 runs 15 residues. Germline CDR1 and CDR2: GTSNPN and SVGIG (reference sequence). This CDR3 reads CAWSVKGRFNEKLFS. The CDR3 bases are TGTGCCTGGAGTGTCAAGGGACGGTTTAACGAAAAACTGTTTTCT.

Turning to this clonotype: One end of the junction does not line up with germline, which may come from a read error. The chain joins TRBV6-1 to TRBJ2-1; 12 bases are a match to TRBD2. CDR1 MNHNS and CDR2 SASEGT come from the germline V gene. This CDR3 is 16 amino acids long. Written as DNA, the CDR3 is TGTGCCAGCAGGTTGAGGACTAGCGGGGCCTACAATGAGCATTTCTTC. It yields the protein CASRLRTSGAYNEHFF.

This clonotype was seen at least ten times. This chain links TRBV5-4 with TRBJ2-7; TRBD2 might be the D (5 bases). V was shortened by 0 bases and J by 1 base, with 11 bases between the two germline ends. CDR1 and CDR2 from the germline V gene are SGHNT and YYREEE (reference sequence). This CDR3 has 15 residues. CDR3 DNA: TGTGCCAGCAGCTTGGCCGGGGTTGGATCCTACGAGCAGTACTTC. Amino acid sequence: CASSLAGVGSYEQYF.

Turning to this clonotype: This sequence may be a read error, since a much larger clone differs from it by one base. CDR3: CANSRPVTGTSGGANEQFF. The CDR3 DNA sequence: TGTGCCAACAGTCGACCCGTGACCGGGACTAGCGGGGGGGCCAATGAGCAGTTCTTC. This sequence joins TRBV5-4 and TRBJ2-1; the match to TRBD2 covers 16 bases. J lost 6 bases, V lost 9 bases, and 18 bases had no gene match. Germline assignment: CDR1 SGHNT and CDR2 YYREEE (reference sequence). The CDR3 length is 19 residues.

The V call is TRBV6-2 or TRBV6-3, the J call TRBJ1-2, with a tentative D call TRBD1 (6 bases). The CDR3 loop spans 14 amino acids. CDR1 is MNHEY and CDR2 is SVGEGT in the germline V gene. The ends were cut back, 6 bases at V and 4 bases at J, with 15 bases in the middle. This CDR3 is CASSPWTAIYGYTF. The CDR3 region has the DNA TGTGCCAGCAGCCCATGGACAGCAATCTATGGCTACACCTTC.

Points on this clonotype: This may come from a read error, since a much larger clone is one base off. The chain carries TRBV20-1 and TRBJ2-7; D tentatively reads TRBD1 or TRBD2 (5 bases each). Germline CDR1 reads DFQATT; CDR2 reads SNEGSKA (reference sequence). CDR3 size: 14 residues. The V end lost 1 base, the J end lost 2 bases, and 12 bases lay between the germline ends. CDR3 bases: TGCAGTGCTAGAGCAGGGACCAGGACCTACGAGCAGTACTTC. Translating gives CSARAGTRTYEQYF.

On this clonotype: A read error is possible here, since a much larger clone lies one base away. CDR3 nucleotide sequence: TGTGCCAGCGGCCAGGACAGTGCCTACGACCAGTACTTC. It codes for CASGQDSAYDQYF. The V gene is TRBV12-3 or TRBV12-4, the J gene TRBJ2-7, with D possibly being TRBD1 (6 bases). CDR3 size: 13 residues.

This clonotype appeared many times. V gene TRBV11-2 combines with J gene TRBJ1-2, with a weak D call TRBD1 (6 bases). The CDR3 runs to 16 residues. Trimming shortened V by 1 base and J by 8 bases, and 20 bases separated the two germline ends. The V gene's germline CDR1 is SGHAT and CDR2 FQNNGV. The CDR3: CASSLVSGGRAQGYTF. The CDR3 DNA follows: TGTGCCAGCAGCTTAGTGAGTGGGGGGCGAGCTCAAGGCTACACCTTC.

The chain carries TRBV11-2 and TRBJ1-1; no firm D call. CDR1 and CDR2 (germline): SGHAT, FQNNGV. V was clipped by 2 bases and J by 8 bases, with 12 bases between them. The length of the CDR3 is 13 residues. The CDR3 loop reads CASSLKRSTEAFF. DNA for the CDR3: TGTGCCAGCAGCTTAAAGCGGAGCACAGAAGCTTTCTTT.

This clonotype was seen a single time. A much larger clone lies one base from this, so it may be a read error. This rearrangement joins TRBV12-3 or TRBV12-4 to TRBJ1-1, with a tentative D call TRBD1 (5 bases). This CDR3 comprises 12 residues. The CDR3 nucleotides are TGTGCCAACAGTCCAGACAGTCATGAAGCTTTCTTT. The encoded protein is CANSPDSHEAFF.

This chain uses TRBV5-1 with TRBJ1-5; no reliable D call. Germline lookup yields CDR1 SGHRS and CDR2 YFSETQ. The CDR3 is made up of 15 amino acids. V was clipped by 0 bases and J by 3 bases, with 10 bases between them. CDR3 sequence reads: CASSLEPVSNQPQHF. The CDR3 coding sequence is TGCGCCAGCAGCTTGGAACCGGTGTCCAATCAGCCCCAGCATTTT.

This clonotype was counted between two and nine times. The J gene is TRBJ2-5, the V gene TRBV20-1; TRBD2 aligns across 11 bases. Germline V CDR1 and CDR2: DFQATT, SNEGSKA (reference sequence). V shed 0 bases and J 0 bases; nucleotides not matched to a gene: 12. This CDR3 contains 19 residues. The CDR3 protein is CSARDLGGLAGGYQETQYF. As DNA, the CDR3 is TGCAGTGCTAGAGATCTAGGAGGCCTAGCGGGGGGTTACCAAGAGACCCAGTACTTC.

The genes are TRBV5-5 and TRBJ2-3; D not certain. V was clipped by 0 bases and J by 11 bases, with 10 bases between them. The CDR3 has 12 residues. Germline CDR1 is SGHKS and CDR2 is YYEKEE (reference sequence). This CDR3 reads CASSLAEYMQYF. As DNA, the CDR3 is TGTGCCAGCAGCTTGGCTGAGTATATGCAGTATTTT. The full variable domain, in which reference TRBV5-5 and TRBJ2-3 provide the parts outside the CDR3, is DAGVTQSPTHLIKTRGQQVTLRCSPISGHKSVSWYQQVLGQGPQFIFQYYEKEERGRGNFPDRFSARQFPNYSSELNVNALLLGDSALYLCASSLAEYMQYFGPGTRLTVL.

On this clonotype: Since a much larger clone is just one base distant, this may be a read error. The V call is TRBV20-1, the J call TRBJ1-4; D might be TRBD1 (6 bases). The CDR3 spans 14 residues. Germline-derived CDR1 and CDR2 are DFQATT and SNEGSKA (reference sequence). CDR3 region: CTARTAATNEKLFF. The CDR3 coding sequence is TGCACTGCTAGGACAGCCGCAACTAATGAAAAACTGTTTTTT.